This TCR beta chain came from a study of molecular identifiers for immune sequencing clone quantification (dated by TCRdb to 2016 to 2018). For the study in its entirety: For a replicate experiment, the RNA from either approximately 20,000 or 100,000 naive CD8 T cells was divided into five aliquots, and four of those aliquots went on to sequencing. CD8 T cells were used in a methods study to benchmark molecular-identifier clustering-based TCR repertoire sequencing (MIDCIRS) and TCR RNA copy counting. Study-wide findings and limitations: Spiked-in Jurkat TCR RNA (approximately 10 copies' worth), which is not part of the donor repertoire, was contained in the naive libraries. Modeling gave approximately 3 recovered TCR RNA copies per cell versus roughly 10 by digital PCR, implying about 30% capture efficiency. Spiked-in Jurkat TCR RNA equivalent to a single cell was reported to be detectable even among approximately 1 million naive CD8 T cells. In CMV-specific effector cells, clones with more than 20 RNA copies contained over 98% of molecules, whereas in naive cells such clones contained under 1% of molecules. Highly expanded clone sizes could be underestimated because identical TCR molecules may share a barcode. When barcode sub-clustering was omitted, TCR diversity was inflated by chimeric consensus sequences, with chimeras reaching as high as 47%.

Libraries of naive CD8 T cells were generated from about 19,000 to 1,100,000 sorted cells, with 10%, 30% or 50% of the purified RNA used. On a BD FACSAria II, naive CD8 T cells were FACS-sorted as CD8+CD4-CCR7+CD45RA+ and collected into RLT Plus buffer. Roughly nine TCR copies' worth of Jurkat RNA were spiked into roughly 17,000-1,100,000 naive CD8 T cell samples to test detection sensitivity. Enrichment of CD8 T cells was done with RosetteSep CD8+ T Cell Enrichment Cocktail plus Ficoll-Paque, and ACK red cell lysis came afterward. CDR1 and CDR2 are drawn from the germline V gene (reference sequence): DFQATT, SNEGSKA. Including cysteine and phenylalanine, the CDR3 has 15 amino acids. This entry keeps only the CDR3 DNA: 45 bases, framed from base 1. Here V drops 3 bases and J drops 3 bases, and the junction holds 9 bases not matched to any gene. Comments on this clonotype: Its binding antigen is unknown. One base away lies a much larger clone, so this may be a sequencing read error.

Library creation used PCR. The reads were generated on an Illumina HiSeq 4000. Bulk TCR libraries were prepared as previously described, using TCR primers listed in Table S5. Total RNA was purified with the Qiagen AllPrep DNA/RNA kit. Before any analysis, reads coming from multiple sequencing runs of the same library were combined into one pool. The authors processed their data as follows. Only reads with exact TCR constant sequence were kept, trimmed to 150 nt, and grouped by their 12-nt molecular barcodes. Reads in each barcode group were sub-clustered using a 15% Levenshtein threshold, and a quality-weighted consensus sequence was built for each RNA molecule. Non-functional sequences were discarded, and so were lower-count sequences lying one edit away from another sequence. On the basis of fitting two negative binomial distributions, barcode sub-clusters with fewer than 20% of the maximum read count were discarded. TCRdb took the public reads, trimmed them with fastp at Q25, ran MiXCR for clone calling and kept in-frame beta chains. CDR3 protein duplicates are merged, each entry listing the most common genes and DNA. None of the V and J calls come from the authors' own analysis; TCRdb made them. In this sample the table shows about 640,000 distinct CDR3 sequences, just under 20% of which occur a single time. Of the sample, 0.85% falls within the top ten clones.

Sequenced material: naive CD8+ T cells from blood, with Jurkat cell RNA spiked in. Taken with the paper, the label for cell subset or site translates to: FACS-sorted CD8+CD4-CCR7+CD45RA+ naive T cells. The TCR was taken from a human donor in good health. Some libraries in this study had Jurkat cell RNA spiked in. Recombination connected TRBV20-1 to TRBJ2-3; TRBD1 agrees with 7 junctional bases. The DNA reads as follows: TGCAGTGCTAGTGGCGACAGGGAACTAACAGATACGCAGTATTTT. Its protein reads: CSASGDRELTDTQYF.